This T cell receptor beta chain was obtained from a study of blood T cell repertoires in COVID-19. CDR1 and CDR2 from the germline V gene are LNHDA and SQIVND (reference sequence). This CDR3 spans 15 amino acids. With 6 bases removed from V and 7 bases from J, the gap between germline ends came to 20 bases. Recruitment covered over 20 US areas and drew participants whose ages spanned roughly 18 to 89 years. The repertoire was sequenced with immunoSEQ multiplex PCR; TCRdb's copy has only in-frame clones and lacks some. The sample has 250,000 to 300,000 clones; approximately 88% are singletons. The chain carries TRBV19 and TRBJ2-3, with D possibly being TRBD2 (6 bases). The specimen was PBMCs or T cells enriched from blood (not recorded which). This clonotype was obtained from a woman in her thirties or forties who had recovered from COVID-19. The chain's CDR3 is CASSPGGASSHTQYF. CDR3 in DNA: TGTGCCAGTAGCCCTGGAGGGGCTAGTTCACATACGCAGTATTTT.